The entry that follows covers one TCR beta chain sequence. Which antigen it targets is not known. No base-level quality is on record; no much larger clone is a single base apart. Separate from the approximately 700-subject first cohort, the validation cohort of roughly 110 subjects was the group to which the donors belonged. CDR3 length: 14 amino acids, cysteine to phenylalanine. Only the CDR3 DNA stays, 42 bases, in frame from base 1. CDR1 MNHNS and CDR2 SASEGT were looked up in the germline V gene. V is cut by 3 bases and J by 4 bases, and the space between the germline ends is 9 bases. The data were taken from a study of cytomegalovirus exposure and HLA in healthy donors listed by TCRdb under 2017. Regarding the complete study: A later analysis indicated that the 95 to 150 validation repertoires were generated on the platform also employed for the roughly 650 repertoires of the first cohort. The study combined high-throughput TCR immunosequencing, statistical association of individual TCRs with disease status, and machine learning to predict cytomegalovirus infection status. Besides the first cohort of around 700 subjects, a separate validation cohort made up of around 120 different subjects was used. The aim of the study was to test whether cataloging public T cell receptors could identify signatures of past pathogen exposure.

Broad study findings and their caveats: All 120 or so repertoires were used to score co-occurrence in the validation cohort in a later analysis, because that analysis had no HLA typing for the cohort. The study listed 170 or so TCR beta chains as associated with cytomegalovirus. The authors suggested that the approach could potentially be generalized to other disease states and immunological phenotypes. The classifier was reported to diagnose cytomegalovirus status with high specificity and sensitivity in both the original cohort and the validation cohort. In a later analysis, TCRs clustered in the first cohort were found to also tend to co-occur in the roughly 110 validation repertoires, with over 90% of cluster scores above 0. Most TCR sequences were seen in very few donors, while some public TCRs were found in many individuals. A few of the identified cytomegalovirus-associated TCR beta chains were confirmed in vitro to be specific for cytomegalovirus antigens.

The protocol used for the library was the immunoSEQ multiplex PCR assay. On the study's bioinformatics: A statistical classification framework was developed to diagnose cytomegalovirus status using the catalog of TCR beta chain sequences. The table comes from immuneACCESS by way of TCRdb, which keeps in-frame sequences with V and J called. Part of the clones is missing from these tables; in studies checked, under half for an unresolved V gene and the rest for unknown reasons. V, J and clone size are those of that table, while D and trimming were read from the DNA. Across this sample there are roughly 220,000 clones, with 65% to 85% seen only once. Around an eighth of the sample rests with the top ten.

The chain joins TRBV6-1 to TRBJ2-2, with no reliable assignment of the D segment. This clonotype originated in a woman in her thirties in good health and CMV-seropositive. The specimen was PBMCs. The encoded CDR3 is CASSDFGVTGELFF. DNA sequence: TGTGCCAGCAGTGATTTTGGGGTCACCGGGGAGCTGTTTTTT.